The present entry profiles one T cell receptor (beta chain) with its context. As defined, naive CD8 cells were CD45RO-negative and positively selected for CCR7, with terminally differentiated effector memory CD45RA+ cells excluded. V shed 5 bases and J shed 1 base, with 18 bases lying between them. CDR3 length: 16 residues. Germline loops: CDR1 MNHEY, CDR2 SMNVEV (reference sequence). This specimen belongs to a study of shared clonotypes between healthy human individuals. This table comes from immunoSEQ multiplex PCR, and its TCRdb copy is limited to in-frame clones, with some not included. The sample has about 2.1 million clones, about 94% seen once.

The specimen was naive CD8+ T cells from PBMCs. The chain links TRBV27 to TRBJ2-7; D unclear. The receptor's source is a man between 18 and 35 years old in good health. Some clones in this sample may be carry-over from other donors' samples. CDR3 sequence: CASSPTWFTFSYEQYF. The DNA for the CDR3 is TGTGCCAGCAGTCCGACCTGGTTCACCTTTTCCTACGAGCAGTACTTC.